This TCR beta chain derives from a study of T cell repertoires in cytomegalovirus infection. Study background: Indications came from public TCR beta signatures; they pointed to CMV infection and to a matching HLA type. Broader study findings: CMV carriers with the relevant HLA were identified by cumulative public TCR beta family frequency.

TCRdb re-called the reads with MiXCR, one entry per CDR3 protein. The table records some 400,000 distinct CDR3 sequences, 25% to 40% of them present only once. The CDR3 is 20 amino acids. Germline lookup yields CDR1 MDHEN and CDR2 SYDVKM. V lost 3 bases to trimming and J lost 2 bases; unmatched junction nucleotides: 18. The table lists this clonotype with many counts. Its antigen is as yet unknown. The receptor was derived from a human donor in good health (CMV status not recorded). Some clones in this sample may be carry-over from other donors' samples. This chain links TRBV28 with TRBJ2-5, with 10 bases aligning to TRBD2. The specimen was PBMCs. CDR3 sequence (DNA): TGTGCCAGCAGTTTCCTCACCTCCCTATCTAGCGGGGGAGCACAAGAGACCCAGTACTTC. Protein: CASSFLTSLSSGGAQETQYF.